This T cell receptor (beta chain) comes out of a study of read filtering for tumor transcriptome and immune sequencing. In the study overall: Patients were approximately 18 male and about 15 female, mean age around 67 years, range roughly 47 to 80. After DNase treatment, RNA was made into whole-transcriptome libraries.

The library was built from about 400 ng RNA with molecular barcoded adaptors for alpha/delta and beta/gamma chains. TCRdb used MiXCR to reprocess the reads, holding one entry per CDR3 protein. The sample records around 140,000 distinct CDR3 sequences, less than 15% being singletons. Study findings and constraints: Even smaller IR-seq throughput identified most shared clonotypes. Without single-read clonotypes, shared clonotype proportions correlated more between IR-seq and RNA-seq.

CDR1 and CDR2 from the germline V gene are SGHTA and FQGNSA. This CDR3 is built from 15 residues. Trimming left V 5 bases short and J 2 bases short, with 15 bases between. This clonotype has at least ten counts. Its antigen is undetermined. The chain couples TRBV7-2 to TRBJ2-5; the D call may be TRBD1 or TRBD2 (5 bases each). This clonotype originated in a donor at least 40 years old with multiple myeloma. Material: a population of CD138-negative cells sorted from bone marrow. In nucleotides, the CDR3 is TGTGCCAGCAGCAGATATTGGGGACCGCAAGAGACCCAGTACTTC. Amino acids: CASSRYWGPQETQYF. The variable domain in full, with the rest retrieved from reference TRBV7-2 and TRBJ2-5, is GAGVSQSPSNKVTEKGKDVELRCDPISGHTALYWYRQSLGQGLEFLIYFQGNSAPDKSGLPSDRFSAERTGGSVSTLTIQRTQQEDSAVYLCASSRYWGPQETQYFGPGTRLLVL.